This T cell receptor (beta chain) was recovered during a study of control samples from healthy donors and cancer patients. Trimming shortened V by 3 bases and J by 6 bases, and 6 bases separated the two germline ends. Germline lookup yields CDR1 DFQATT and CDR2 SNEGSKA (reference sequence). The CDR3 sequence is 11 residues long. Sequenced by immunoSEQ multiplex PCR; TCRdb stores in-frame clones only, minus some. The repertoire holds over 100,000 clones, with around 89% as singletons. This chain connects TRBV20-1 to TRBJ2-1; no reliable D call. The receptor was derived from a woman in her 50s in good health. Sequencing was performed on blood. The CDR3 is CSASGSNEQFF. The CDR3 DNA sequence: TGCAGTGCTAGCGGGTCCAATGAGCAGTTCTTC.